One and the same sample provided the 18 T cell receptor beta chains below, sequenced in a study of graft-versus-host responses after intestinal transplantation. Data came from immunoSEQ multiplex PCR; TCRdb stores just in-frame clones and leaves some out. This repertoire shows about 51,000 clones, 89% found once; its top ten account for 0.55% to 0.8%. Their antigens are not known. Sample: unstimulated CD4+ T cells sorted from spleen or lymph node cells, taken before transplant. These receptors originate from a human donor who was the organ donor for an intestinal transplant.

This sequence joins TRBV18 and TRBJ2-7, with 7 bases lining up with TRBD1. With 1 base clipped from V and 5 bases from J, the junction kept 8 bases outside the gene matches. CDR3 length equals 15 residues. Per germline, CDR1 KGHSH and CDR2 LQKENI. DNA for the CDR3: TGTGCCAGCTCACCACACACCGGGACAGTGAACGAGCAGTACTTC. As protein: CASSPHTGTVNEQYF.

The genes are TRBV9 and TRBJ1-3, with D possibly being TRBD1 (5 bases). V was shortened by 2 bases and J by 0 bases, with 9 bases between the two germline ends. The length of the CDR3 is 15 residues. From germline, CDR1 is SGDLS and CDR2 YYNGEE. The CDR3 sequence: CASSVGGSSGNTIYF. CDR3 coding DNA: TGTGCCAGCAGCGTTGGGGGGAGCTCTGGAAACACCATATATTTT.

The V and J genes are TRBV28 and TRBJ1-5, with D maybe TRBD1 (5 bases). V was trimmed by 7 bases and J by 11 bases, leaving 18 bases between them. Germline V gene lookup returns CDR1 MDHEN and CDR2 SYDVKM. The CDR3 contains 13 residues. The CDR3 region is CASTQPPGGSQHF. CDR3 coding DNA: TGTGCCAGCACACAGCCTCCGGGGGGATCCCAGCATTTT.

This clone was detected a few times. The CDR3 DNA follows: TGTGCCAGCAGTTTCGGAGACAGACCCAACTATGGCTACACCTTC. This translates into CASSFGDRPNYGYTF. The chain carries TRBV28 and TRBJ1-2, with D possibly matching TRBD1 (5 bases). Germline lookup yields CDR1 MDHEN and CDR2 SYDVKM. Trimming cost V 3 bases and J 2 bases, with 13 bases left between them. CDR3 length equals 15 residues.

The gene calls are TRBV28 and TRBJ2-2; possible D gene TRBD1, 5 bases. Between the trimmed V and J ends, which lost 6 bases and 7 bases, there was a span of 12 bases. This CDR3 comprises 13 residues. Germline loops: CDR1 MDHEN, CDR2 SYDVKM. CDR3 sequence: CASRKQGIGELFF. In nucleotides, the CDR3 is TGTGCCAGCAGAAAGCAGGGCATCGGGGAGCTGTTTTTT. The full variable domain, with the rest looked up from reference TRBV28 and TRBJ2-2, is DVKVTQSSRYLVKRTGEKVFLECVQDMDHENMFWYRQDPGLGLRLIYFSYDVKMKEKGDIPEGYSVSREKKERFSLILESASTNQTSMYLCASRKQGIGELFFGEGSRLTVL.

The chain combines TRBV25-1 with TRBJ2-1; D possibly corresponds to TRBD2 (6 bases). Germline-derived CDR1 and CDR2 are MGHDK and SYGVNS. This CDR3 is 17 amino acids long. V lost 1 base and J lost 1, with 14 bases in between. The CDR3 DNA is TGTGCCAGCAGTGAATCCAAAGGGCGGGGATCCTACAATGAGCAGTTCTTC. Its translation is CASSESKGRGSYNEQFF.

The chain has TRBV6-5 and TRBJ1-1, with TRBD1 matching 7 bases. The CDR3 is 15 amino acids. CDR1 MNHEY and CDR2 SVGAGI come from the germline V gene. The trim removed 2 bases at V and 5 bases at J, leaving 8 bases unmatched. This CDR3 is CASSYAGIQGTEAFF. CDR3 DNA: TGTGCCAGCAGTTACGCGGGCATACAGGGGACTGAAGCTTTCTTT.

The rearrangement links TRBV18 to TRBJ2-7, with 10 bases that match TRBD1. CDR3 length: 15 residues. The junction had 2 bases not matched to a gene; V was cut back by 2 bases and J by 1 base. CDR1 is KGHSH, CDR2 LQKENI, per germline. The CDR3 is CASSPAGQGSYEQYF. The CDR3 DNA reads TGTGCCAGCTCACCAGCGGGACAGGGGTCCTACGAGCAGTACTTC.

The chain uses TRBV5-1 and TRBJ2-2; 8 nucleotides align to TRBD2. The CDR3 runs to 15 residues. CDR1 is SGHRS and CDR2 is YFSETQ in the germline V gene. V lost 3 bases to trimming and J lost 4 bases; unmatched junction nucleotides: 5. Here the CDR3 DNA reads TGCGCCAGCAGCTGGGGACTAGGGGTCACCGGGGAGCTGTTTTTT. Translating gives CASSWGLGVTGELFF.

V is TRBV6-5 and J is TRBJ2-7; 10 bases match TRBD1. Losses at the gene ends were 5 bases for V and 5 bases for J; bases not matched to a gene: 6. The CDR3 covers 14 residues. CDR1 is MNHEY and CDR2 is SVGAGI in the germline V gene. The CDR3 nucleotides are TGTGCCAGCAGTGCAGACAGGGGGCTGGACGAGCAGTACTTC. It translates to CASSADRGLDEQYF.

The chain has TRBV5-3 and TRBJ1-2; possible D gene TRBD1, 5 bases. TRBV5-3 is designated an ORF whose function remains uncertain. V dropped 4 bases and J dropped 7 bases, with 11 bases sitting between them. This CDR3 is 12 amino acids long. In nucleotides, the CDR3 is TGTGCCAGAAGCGGGGACTTTGGTGGCTACACCTTC. Its translation: CARSGDFGGYTF.

The gene calls are TRBV28 and TRBJ1-2; TRBD1 might be the D (5 bases). Germline lookup yields CDR1 MDHEN and CDR2 SYDVKM. The CDR3 length is 16 residues. V lost 3 bases and J lost 3, with 17 bases in between. CDR3 sequence: CASSFTFGGADYGYTF. The DNA for the CDR3 is TGTGCCAGCAGTTTCACTTTCGGAGGGGCCGACTATGGCTACACCTTC.

This rearrangement joins TRBV7-7 to TRBJ1-5, with TRBD1 matching 7 bases. The CDR3 is 16 amino acids. CDR1 is SSHAT and CDR2 is FNYEAQ in the germline V gene (reference sequence). This chain's CDR3 is CANVDDRASSNQPQHF. CDR3 coding DNA: TGTGCTAACGTAGACGACAGGGCGTCGAGCAATCAGCCCCAGCATTTT.

The chain carries TRBV28 and TRBJ1-4; D is unresolved. This CDR3 spans 15 amino acids. Germline V lookup: CDR1 MDHEN, CDR2 SYDVKM. V was shortened by 3 bases and J by 7 bases, with 15 bases between the two germline ends. The chain's CDR3 is CASSLVLGTAEKLFF. The CDR3, as DNA: TGTGCCAGCAGTTTGGTGTTGGGCACGGCTGAAAAACTGTTTTTT.

V and J are TRBV28 and TRBJ1-1, with a possible D match to TRBD1 (6 bases). V lost 5 bases and J 1 base, leaving 11 bases between the germline ends. The CDR3 is made up of 14 amino acids. Germline CDR1 and CDR2: MDHEN and SYDVKM. CDR3 in amino acids: CASSEGGKNTEAFF. Written as DNA, the CDR3 is TGTGCCAGCAGTGAGGGGGGGAAGAACACTGAAGCTTTCTTT.

The V and J genes are TRBV4-2 and TRBJ2-3; possibly TRBD1 for D (5 bases). The CDR3 extends over 17 amino acids. V was clipped by 5 bases and J by 1 base, with 19 bases between them. Germline loops: CDR1 LGHNA, CDR2 YNFKEQ. CDR3 sequence (DNA): TGTGCCAGCAGCGTAACGGGTGGAACCAGGGGCACAGATACGCAGTATTTT. Translation gives CASSVTGGTRGTDTQYF.

This clone was recorded a few times. The rearrangement links TRBV11-1 to TRBJ2-1; 7 nucleotides agree with TRBD2. Germline-derived CDR1 and CDR2 are SGHAT and FQDESV (reference sequence). V lost 5 bases and J lost 5; bases outside the gene matches: 15. This CDR3 is 17 amino acids long. CDR3 sequence reads: CASSLMGSSSGNNEQFF. CDR3 in DNA: TGTGCCAGCAGCCTCATGGGGAGCTCTAGCGGTAACAATGAGCAGTTCTTC.

The gene calls are TRBV15 and TRBJ2-7; 12 positions match TRBD2. The V segment lost 0 bases and the J segment 5 bases; nucleotides outside the gene matches: 8. The CDR3 extends over 17 amino acids. Germline-derived CDR1 and CDR2 are LNHNV and YYDKDF (reference sequence). CDR3 region: CATSRDRGLAGSHEQYF. The CDR3 region has the DNA TGTGCCACCAGCAGAGATCGGGGACTAGCGGGTAGCCACGAGCAGTACTTC.